The source of this TCR beta chain is a study of CXCR3-negative and CXCR3-positive naive CD8 T cells. Findings of the study overall: The authors found comparable surface CD5 between naive subsets and inferred TCR strength from TRB CDR3 properties. Comparison of naive CXCR3-negative and CXCR3-positive cells revealed similar TRBV-TRBJ usage, while memory cells differed.

CDR1 MNHEY and CDR2 SMNVEV come from the germline V gene (reference sequence). The CDR3 totals 15 residues. Preparation of TRB cDNA libraries relied on 5' RACE carrying UMI labels. For each CDR3 protein, TCRdb gives one entry from its re-call of the 5' RACE reads, without DNA. The sample spans over 100,000 distinct CDR3 sequences; the ten largest clones claim 0.45% to 0.6%. For this clonotype: As yet, its antigen is unknown.

V is TRBV27 and J is TRBJ2-4. Sequenced: naive CXCR3- CD8+ T cells from blood. The sample's subset: CD45RO-CCR7+CD27+CD95- naive CD8+ T cells lacking CXCR3 (TNR3-). The sequence was obtained from a human donor in good health. Some clones in this sample may be carry-over from other donors' samples. The CDR3 loop reads CASSLSVPAENIQYF.